This T cell receptor beta chain was sequenced in a study of shared clonotypes between healthy human individuals (dated by TCRdb to the early 2020s). About the investigation overall: A couple of women and a few men aged 18 to 49 years were included in the cohort. Blood TCR repertoires of a handful of healthy adults were deeply sequenced to estimate repertoire size and the extent of clonotype sharing between individuals. To increase sequencing depth and limit assay-specific biases, different laboratories used diverse techniques to prepare libraries and sequence TCR repertoires. Leukapheresis yielded between about 0.94 and 8.9 billion PBMCs per donor.

Trimming accounts for 5 bases at V and 3 bases at J, while the number of junction bases matched to no gene is 11. The CDR3 runs 17 amino acids, cysteine and phenylalanine included. Left in the record is the CDR3 DNA by itself, 51 bases read in frame from the first base. Via the germline V gene (reference sequence), CDR1 is MNHEY and CDR2 SMNVEV. Details on this clone: The antigen it binds to is not known. A far larger clone is only one base removed, so a read error is likely. Additional DNA sequences in this sample encode the identical CDR3.

Healthy HIV-negative adults with no recently reported acute infections or vaccinations were included as donors. All donors were Caucasian adults living in Nashville, Tennessee, USA. For unsorted samples, tens of millions of PBMCs were counted, and genomic DNA was extracted using the QIAamp DNA Blood Mini kit. After blood collection by leukapheresis, PBMCs were isolated using Ficoll-Histopaque density gradient centrifugation and then cryopreserved in the vapor phase of liquid nitrogen. Study-wide findings and limitations: Pairwise subsampling indicated that sequencing depth was expected to affect the degree of clonotype sharing among donors. Because the study included only a small number of donors, the genetic and exposure-history diversity represented was limited. Sampling was restricted to blood, and TCR repertoires in tissue are likely to differ from TCR repertoires in blood.

TCR CDR3 regions were amplified from genomic DNA by multiplex PCR using the deep immunoSEQ assay. Genomic DNA extracted from each cell subset was distributed evenly over all wells of several immunoSEQ 96-well plates, and each plate served as one replicate. For unsorted PBMC, 300 ng of genomic DNA, equivalent to tens of thousands of T cell genomes, went into each replicate PCR. Ten immunoSEQ deep assay plates were used to sequence the unsorted PBMC genomic DNA. Purified libraries were measured with a Qubit 3.0 fluorometer, size-checked on a Bioanalyzer 2100, and measured again with the KAPA Library Quantification kit. A separate single-read 150-cycle Illumina NextSeq 550 flow cell was used to sequence each immunoSEQ 96-well plate. The authors' pipeline ran thus. Because the immunoSEQ output included only junctional sequences and no quality scores, the filtering could not be the same as the filtering used for full-length reads. Sequences were annotated with PyIR, a Python wrapper for IgBLAST v1.9, and V/J genes and CDR3 were assigned using IMGT germline references. Reads were removed for weak V/J assignments (E-value above 1e-6), missing CDR3, stop codons, out-of-frame junctions, or ambiguous translated residues. V3J clonotypes were defined as sequences sharing the same inferred V gene, J gene, and CDR3 amino acid sequence. Percentage overlap between repertoires was calculated by dividing the number of shared unique clonotypes by the size of the smaller repertoire. Repertoire richness was assessed with RTK rarefaction, the Chao1 estimator, and Recon v2.1 estimates of unobserved clonotypes. Held by TCRdb, this immuneACCESS table contains in-frame sequences only and omits some clones. Under half of the omission traces to an unresolved V gene where checked; the cause of the rest is unknown. Clone size and the V and J calls come from that table; the DNA yielded D and trimming. In all, the sample holds approximately 480,000 clones, and about 80% of those were seen once. The leading ten clones occupy 12% of the sample.

The sequence is built from TRBV27 and TRBJ2-4, with TRBD1 identical over 9 junction bases. This TCR was recovered from a woman aged 40-49 years in good health. Some clones in this sample may be carry-over from other donors' samples. Sequences were obtained from PBMCs. The DNA sequence is as follows: TGTGCCAGCAGTCCCAGGGACAGGGAGGTCGTCAAAAACATTCAGTACTTC. Its product reads: CASSPRDREVVKNIQYF.